This section outlines one T cell receptor (beta chain) sequence together with its context. What it binds is unknown. The data belong to a study of cytomegalovirus exposure and HLA in healthy donors. Unrecorded immune exposure was likely among donors, who were nominally healthy when sampled. This CDR3 is built from 14 residues. Study conclusions and caveats: Previous analysis showed most TCR beta V segments were productive about 90% or about 30% of the time. Presence/absence results assume similar sequencing depth per donor, which may not hold.

Both 60 Vbeta primers and 13 Jbeta primers went into the PCR. This table comes from immunoSEQ multiplex PCR, and its TCRdb copy is limited to in-frame clones, with some not included. The sample yields about 160,000 clones, roughly 79% seen once. The origin of this receptor is a woman in her forties or fifties in good health and CMV-seropositive. The sequenced sample was PBMCs. The chain combines TRBV21-1 with TRBJ2-1; the table's TRBD1 call for D was not verified on the DNA. TRBV21-1 is labeled a pseudogene. CDR3 sequence: CASSAGPIYNEQFF. Written as DNA, the CDR3 is TGTGCCAGCTCAGCAGGCCCGATTTACAATGAGCAGTTCTTC.